This is a list of T cell receptor beta chains from one sample in a study of technical replicates of blood from four donors. Repertoires were generated with immunoSEQ multiplex PCR, while TCRdb's copy carries only in-frame clones and drops some. Seen here are about 88,000 clones, 85% to 95% observed once, and the top ten hold over 0.2%. Sequences were obtained from T cells isolated from PBMCs. These TCRs come from a human donor in good health. The CDR3 runs from the conserved cysteine through the conserved F or W. The D gene is left open where the match is weak. Clone size is shown for a subset of rows, as once, few, many or a class of expanded clone.

clone_size	v_call	d_call	j_call	cdr3_aa	cdr3_nt
.	TRBV5-4	.	TRBJ2-1	CASSRTYNEQFF	TGTGCCAGCAGCCGGACATATAATGAGCAGTTCTTC
.	TRBV28	.	TRBJ1-2	CASSPLFGGRDYGYTF	TGTGCCAGCAGCCCCTTGTTCGGGGGGCGAGACTATGGCTACACCTTC
.	TRBV5-6	.	TRBJ2-7	CASSLMTLSSYEQYF	TGTGCCAGCAGCTTAATGACACTGAGCTCCTACGAGCAGTACTTC
.	TRBV9	TRBD1	TRBJ1-4	CASSARQGSRDEKLFF	TGTGCCAGCAGCGCTAGACAGGGTTCAAGGGATGAAAAACTGTTTTTT
.	TRBV10-3	.	TRBJ1-1	CAISELGGGKVRANEAFF	TGTGCCATCAGTGAGCTTGGGGGGGGAAAAGTTAGGGCTAATGAAGCTTTCTTT
.	TRBV16	.	TRBJ2-1	CASSHPMLGHEQFF	TGTGCCAGCAGCCACCCCATGCTGGGGCATGAGCAGTTCTTC
.	TRBV2	.	TRBJ1-6	CASRRGEVGNSPLHF	TGTGCCAGCAGGCGGGGGGAGGTTGGTAATTCACCCCTCCACTTT
.	TRBV2	.	TRBJ1-3	CASSLQGRGNTIYF	TGTGCCAGCAGTTTACAGGGTAGAGGAAACACCATATATTTT
.	TRBV30	TRBD1	TRBJ2-7	CAWEGTGVENEQYF	TGTGCCTGGGAAGGGACAGGGGTTGAAAACGAGCAGTACTTC
.	TRBV5-1	TRBD1	TRBJ1-4	CASSLVGFTGGREKLFF	TGCGCCAGCAGCTTGGTAGGGTTCACAGGGGGGCGAGAAAAACTGTTTTTT
.	TRBV27	TRBD2	TRBJ2-7	CASSVASGRAHWEQYF	TGTGCCAGCAGTGTAGCTAGCGGGAGGGCCCATTGGGAGCAGTACTTC
.	TRBV19	.	TRBJ2-7	CASKSGYSYEQYF	TGTGCCAGTAAGTCGGGTTACTCCTACGAGCAGTACTTC
.	TRBV4-1	.	TRBJ1-4	CASSQDSDGLSPTNEKLFF	TGCGCCAGCAGCCAAGATTCGGACGGACTATCCCCAACTAATGAAAAACTGTTTTTT
.	TRBV5-1	.	TRBJ1-4	CASSYVGGRGDEKLFF	TGCGCCAGCAGCTATGTGGGGGGACGAGGAGATGAAAAACTGTTTTTT
.	TRBV5-4	TRBD1	TRBJ2-7	CASSPRQGAYEQYF	TGTGCCAGCAGCCCTAGACAGGGGGCGTACGAGCAGTACTTC
.	TRBV18	.	TRBJ2-7	CASSPLRDSYEQYF	TGTGCCAGCTCACCCCTTCGAGACTCCTACGAGCAGTACTTC
.	TRBV18	.	TRBJ2-7	CASSPSSSYEQYF	TGTGCCAGCTCACCGTCGAGCTCCTACGAGCAGTACTTC
once	TRBV10-1	.	TRBJ2-7	CASSPGVVDEQYF	TGCGCCAGCAGTCCAGGGGTAGTAGACGAGCAGTACTTC
.	TRBV6-5	.	TRBJ1-4	CASSYSFRGEKLFF	TGTGCCAGCAGTTACTCTTTCCGAGGGGAAAAACTGTTTTTT
.	TRBV10-3	TRBD1	TRBJ1-2	CAISEGPGGYGYTF	TGTGCCATCAGTGAAGGTCCAGGGGGCTATGGCTACACCTTC
.	TRBV7-6	.	TRBJ2-1	CASSLGMGYSYNEQFF	TGTGCCAGCAGCTTGGGTATGGGCTACTCCTACAATGAGCAGTTCTTC
.	TRBV25-1	.	TRBJ2-1	CASSDSTPNNEQFF	TGTGCCAGCAGTGATAGTACGCCGAACAATGAGCAGTTCTTC
.	TRBV9	.	TRBJ1-4	CASSVGGSRSLTNEKLFF	TGTGCCAGCAGCGTAGGGGGCAGTAGGAGTCTAACTAATGAAAAACTGTTTTTT
.	TRBV7-9	TRBD2	TRBJ2-1	CASRSSLAGNEQFF	TGTGCCAGCAGATCGTCTCTAGCGGGAAATGAGCAGTTCTTC
once	TRBV5-4	.	TRBJ1-2	CASSLLPAGGYTF	TGTGCCAGCAGCTTGTTGCCGGCGGGTGGCTACACCTTC
.	TRBV10-3	.	TRBJ1-5	CAISEQARYNQPQHF	TGTGCCATCAGTGAGCAGGCTCGCTACAATCAGCCCCAGCATTTT
.	TRBV6-1	TRBD2	TRBJ2-7	CASSELGGVYEQYF	TGTGCCAGCAGTGAACTCGGGGGGGTATACGAGCAGTACTTC
once	TRBV7-9	TRBD1	TRBJ2-5	CASSSRDRGFEETQYF	TGTGCCAGCAGCTCCCGGGACAGGGGGTTTGAAGAGACCCAGTACTTC